This T cell receptor beta chain was retrieved from a study of cytomegalovirus exposure and HLA in healthy donors. Study-level information: The early release's HLA-typed donors yielded approximately 81 million unique TCRs. Study observations and caveats: In a later analysis, donors in an Asian-associated ancestry cluster reportedly had fewer N-insertions in productive TCRs than the cohort mean.

The primer mix had 60 Vbeta and 13 Jbeta primers. Sequencing used immunoSEQ multiplex PCR; TCRdb keeps in-frame clones, though not all of them. The sample carries about 160,000 clones, 65% to 80% recorded once. As concerns this clone: What it recognizes is unknown.

Sequencing was performed on PBMCs. This clonotype was obtained from a female donor in good health and CMV-seronegative.

The DNA for the CDR3 is TGTGCCAGCAGGTCGGAGGGAAGGCGGAGGCACGAGCAGTACTTC. Its protein is CASRSEGRRRHEQYF. This sequence joins TRBV7-3 and TRBJ2-7; D may be TRBD2 (6 bases). This CDR3 region has 15 residues. With 6 bases removed from V and 5 bases from J, the gap between germline ends came to 20 bases. Germline assignment: CDR1 SGHTA and CDR2 FQGTGA. The complete variable domain, with remaining parts taken from reference TRBV7-3 and TRBJ2-7, reads GAGVSQTPSNKVTEKGKYVELRCDPISGHTALYWYRQSLGQGPEFLIYFQGTGAADDSGLPNDRFFAVRPEGSVSTLKIQRTERGDSAVYLCASRSEGRRRHEQYFGPGTRLTVT.